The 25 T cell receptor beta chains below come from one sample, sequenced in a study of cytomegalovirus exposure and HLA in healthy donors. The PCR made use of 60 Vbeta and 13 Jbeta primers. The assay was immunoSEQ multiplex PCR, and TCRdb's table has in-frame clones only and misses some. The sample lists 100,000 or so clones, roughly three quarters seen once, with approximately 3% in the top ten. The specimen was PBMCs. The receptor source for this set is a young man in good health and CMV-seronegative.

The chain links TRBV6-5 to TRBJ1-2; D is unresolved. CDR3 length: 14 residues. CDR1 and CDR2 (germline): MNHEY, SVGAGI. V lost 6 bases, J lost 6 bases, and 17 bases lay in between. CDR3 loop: CASRTNFRGNGYTF. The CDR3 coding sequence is TGTGCCAGCAGGACAAATTTCCGGGGAAATGGCTACACCTTC.

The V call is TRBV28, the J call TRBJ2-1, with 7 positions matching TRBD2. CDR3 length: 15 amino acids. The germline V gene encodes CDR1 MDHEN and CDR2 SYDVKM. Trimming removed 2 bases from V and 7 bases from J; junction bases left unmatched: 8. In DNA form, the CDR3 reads TGTGCCAGCAGTTTACTGGCGGGAGTTGGAAATGAGCAGTTCTTC. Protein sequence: CASSLLAGVGNEQFF. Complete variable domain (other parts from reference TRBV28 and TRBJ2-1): DVKVTQSSRYLVKRTGEKVFLECVQDMDHENMFWYRQDPGLGLRLIYFSYDVKMKEKGDIPEGYSVSREKKERFSLILESASTNQTSMYLCASSLLAGVGNEQFFGPGTRLTVL.

The CDR3 coding sequence is TGTGCCAGCAGCCACAGGGTGTCTGGAAACACCATATATTTT. Protein sequence: CASSHRVSGNTIYF. V usage is TRBV14 and J usage is TRBJ1-3; a weak D match, TRBD1 (5 bases). The length of the CDR3 is 14 residues. CDR1 is SGHDN and CDR2 is FVKESK in the germline V gene. V was cut by 3 bases and J by 1 base, with 7 bases left in between.

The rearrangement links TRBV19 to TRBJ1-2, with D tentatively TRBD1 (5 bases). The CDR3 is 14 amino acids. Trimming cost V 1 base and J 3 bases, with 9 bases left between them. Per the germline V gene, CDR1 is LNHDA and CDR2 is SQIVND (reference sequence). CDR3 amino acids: CASSIADSYYGYTF. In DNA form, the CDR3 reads TGTGCCAGTAGTATAGCAGACAGCTACTATGGCTACACCTTC. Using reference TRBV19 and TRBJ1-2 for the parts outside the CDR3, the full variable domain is DGGITQSPKYLFRKEGQNVTLSCEQNLNHDAMYWYRQDPGQGLRLIYYSQIVNDFQKGDIAEGYSVSREKKESFPLTVTSAQKNPTAFYLCASSIADSYYGYTFGSGTRLTVV.

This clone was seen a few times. CDR3 bases: TGTGCCAGCTCCCCGAACAGGGACGATGAGCAGTTCTTC. It specifies CASSPNRDDEQFF. The chain carries TRBV18 and TRBJ2-1, with TRBD1 as a possible D gene (6 bases). There are 13 residues in the CDR3. Germline V lookup: CDR1 KGHSH, CDR2 LQKENI. Trimming cost V 6 bases and J 8 bases, with 14 bases left between them. The full variable domain, in which reference TRBV18 and TRBJ2-1 provide the parts outside the CDR3, is NAGVMQNPRHLVRRRGQEARLRCSPMKGHSHVYWYRQLPEEGLKFMVYLQKENIIDESGMPKERFSAEFPKEGPSILRIQQVVRGDSAAYFCASSPNRDDEQFFGPGTRLTVL.

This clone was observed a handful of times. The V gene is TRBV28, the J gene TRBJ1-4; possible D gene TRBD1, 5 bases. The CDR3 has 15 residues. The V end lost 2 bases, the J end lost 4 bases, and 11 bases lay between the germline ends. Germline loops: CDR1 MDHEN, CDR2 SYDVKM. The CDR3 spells CASSLGGVLNEKLFF. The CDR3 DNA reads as TGTGCCAGCAGTTTAGGAGGGGTCCTTAATGAAAAACTGTTTTTT. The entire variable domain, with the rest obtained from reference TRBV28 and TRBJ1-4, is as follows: DVKVTQSSRYLVKRTGEKVFLECVQDMDHENMFWYRQDPGLGLRLIYFSYDVKMKEKGDIPEGYSVSREKKERFSLILESASTNQTSMYLCASSLGGVLNEKLFFGSGTQLSVL.

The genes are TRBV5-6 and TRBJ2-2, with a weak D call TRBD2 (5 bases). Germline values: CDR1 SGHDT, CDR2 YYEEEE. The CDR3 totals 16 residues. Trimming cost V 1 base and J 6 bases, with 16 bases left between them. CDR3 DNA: TGTGCCAGCAGCTTGATAACGGGATCAGGTCCCGGGGAGCTGTTTTTT. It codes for CASSLITGSGPGELFF.

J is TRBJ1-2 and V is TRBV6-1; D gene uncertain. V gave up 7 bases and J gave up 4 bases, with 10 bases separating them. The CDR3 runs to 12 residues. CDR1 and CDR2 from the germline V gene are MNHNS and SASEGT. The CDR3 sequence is CASNQDFYGYTF. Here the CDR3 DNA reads TGTGCCAGCAACCAGGACTTCTATGGCTACACCTTC.

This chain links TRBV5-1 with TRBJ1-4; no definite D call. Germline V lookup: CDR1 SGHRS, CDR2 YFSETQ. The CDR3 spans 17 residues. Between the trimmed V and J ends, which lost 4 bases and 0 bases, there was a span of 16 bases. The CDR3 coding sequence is TGCGCCAGCAGCCAGAGATACGACATTGCAACTAATGAAAAACTGTTTTTT. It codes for CASSQRYDIATNEKLFF.

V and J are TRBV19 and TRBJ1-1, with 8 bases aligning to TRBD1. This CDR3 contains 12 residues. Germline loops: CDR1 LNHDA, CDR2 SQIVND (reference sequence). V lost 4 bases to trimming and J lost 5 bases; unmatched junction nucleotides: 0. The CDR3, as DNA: TGTGCCAGTAGTAACAGGGGGACTGAAGCTTTCTTT. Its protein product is CASSNRGTEAFF.

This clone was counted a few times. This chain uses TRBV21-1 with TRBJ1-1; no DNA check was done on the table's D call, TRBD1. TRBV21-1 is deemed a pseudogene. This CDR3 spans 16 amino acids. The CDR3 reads CASSSIQGARNTEAFF. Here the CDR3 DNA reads TGTGCCAGCAGCAGTATCCAGGGGGCAAGGAACACTGAAGCTTTCTTT.

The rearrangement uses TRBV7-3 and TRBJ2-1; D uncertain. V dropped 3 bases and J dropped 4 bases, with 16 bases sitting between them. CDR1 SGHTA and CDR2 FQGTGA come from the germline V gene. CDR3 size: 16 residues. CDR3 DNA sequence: TGTGCCAGCAGCTTGATGGAGAACGTTATGTACAATGAGCAGTTCTTC. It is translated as CASSLMENVMYNEQFF.

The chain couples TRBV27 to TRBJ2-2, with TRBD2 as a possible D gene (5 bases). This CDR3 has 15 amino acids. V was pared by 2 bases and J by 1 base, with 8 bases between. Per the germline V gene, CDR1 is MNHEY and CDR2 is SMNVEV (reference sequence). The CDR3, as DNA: TGTGCCAGCAGTTTAAGGGAGTTGAACACCGGGGAGCTGTTTTTT. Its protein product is CASSLRELNTGELFF.

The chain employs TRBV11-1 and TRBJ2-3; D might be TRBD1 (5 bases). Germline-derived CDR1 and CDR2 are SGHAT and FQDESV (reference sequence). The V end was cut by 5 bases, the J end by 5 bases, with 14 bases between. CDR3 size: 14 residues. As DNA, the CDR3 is TGTGCCAGCAGCCCACGGACAACGGGAGATACGCAGTATTTT. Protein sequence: CASSPRTTGDTQYF. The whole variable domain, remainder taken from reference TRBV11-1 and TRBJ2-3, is EAEVAQSPRYKITEKSQAVAFWCDPISGHATLYWYRQILGQGPELLVQFQDESVVDDSQLPKDRFSAERLKGVDSTLKIQPAELGDSAMYLCASSPRTTGDTQYFGPGTRLTVL.

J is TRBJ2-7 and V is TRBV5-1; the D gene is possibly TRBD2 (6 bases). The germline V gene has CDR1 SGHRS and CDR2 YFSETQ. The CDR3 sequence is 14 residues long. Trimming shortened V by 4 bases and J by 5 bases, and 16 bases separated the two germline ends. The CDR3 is CASSNRDLLHEQYF. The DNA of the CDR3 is TGCGCCAGCAGCAACCGGGACTTACTCCACGAGCAGTACTTC.

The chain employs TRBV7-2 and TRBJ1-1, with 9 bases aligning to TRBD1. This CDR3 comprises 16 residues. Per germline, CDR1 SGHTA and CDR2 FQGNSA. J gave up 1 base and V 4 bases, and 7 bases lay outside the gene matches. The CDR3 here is CASSSGQGRGNTEAFF. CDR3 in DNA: TGTGCCAGCAGCTCCGGACAGGGGAGGGGGAACACTGAAGCTTTCTTT.

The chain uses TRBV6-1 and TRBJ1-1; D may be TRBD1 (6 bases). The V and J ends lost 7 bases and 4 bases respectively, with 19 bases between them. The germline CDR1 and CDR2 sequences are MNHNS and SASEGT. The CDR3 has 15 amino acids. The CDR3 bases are TGTGCCAGCAAGACCTTACAGGGAGAGAGCACTGAAGCTTTCTTT. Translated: CASKTLQGESTEAFF.

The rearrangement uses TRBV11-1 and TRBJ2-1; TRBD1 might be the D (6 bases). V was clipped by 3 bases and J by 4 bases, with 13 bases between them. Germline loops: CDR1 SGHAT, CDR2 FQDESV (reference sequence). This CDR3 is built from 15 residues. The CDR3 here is CASSFEQGFYNEQFF. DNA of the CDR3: TGTGCCAGCAGCTTCGAACAGGGCTTTTACAATGAGCAGTTCTTC.

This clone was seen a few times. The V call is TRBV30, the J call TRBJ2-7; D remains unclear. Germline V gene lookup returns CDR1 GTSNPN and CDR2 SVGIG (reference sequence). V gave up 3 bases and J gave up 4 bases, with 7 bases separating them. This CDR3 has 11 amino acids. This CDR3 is CAWSQRYEQYF. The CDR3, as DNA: TGTGCCTGGAGCCAGAGGTACGAGCAGTACTTC.

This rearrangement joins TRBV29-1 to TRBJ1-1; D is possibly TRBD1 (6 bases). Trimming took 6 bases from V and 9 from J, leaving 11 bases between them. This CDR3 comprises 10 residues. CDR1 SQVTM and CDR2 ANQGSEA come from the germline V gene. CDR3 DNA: TGCAGCGTGGGCCAGGGGAAAGCTTTCTTT. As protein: CSVGQGKAFF.

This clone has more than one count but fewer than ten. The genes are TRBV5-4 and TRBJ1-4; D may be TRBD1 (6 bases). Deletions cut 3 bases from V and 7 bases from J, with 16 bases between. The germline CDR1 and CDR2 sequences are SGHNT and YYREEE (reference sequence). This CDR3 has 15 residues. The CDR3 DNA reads TGTGCCAGCAGCTCCAAGGGGGGGGTTAGTGAAAAACTGTTTTTT. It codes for CASSSKGGVSEKLFF.

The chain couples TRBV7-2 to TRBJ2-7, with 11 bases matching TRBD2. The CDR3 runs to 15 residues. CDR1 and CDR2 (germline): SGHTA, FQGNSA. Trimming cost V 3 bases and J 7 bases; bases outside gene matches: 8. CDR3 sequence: CASSFRLAGSREQYF. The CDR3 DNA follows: TGTGCCAGCAGCTTCAGACTAGCGGGATCTCGGGAGCAGTACTTC.

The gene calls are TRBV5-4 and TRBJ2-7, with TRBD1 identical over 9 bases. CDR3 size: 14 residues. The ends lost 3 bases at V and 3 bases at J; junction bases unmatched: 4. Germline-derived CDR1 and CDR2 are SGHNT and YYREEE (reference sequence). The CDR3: CASSSSGQGYEQYF. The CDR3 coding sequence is TGTGCCAGCAGCTCCTCGGGACAGGGCTACGAGCAGTACTTC.

The CDR3 DNA is TGTGCCAGCAGTGGTACCCCGGGACATACGACCTCTGGGGCCAACGTCCTGACTTTC. Encoded protein: CASSGTPGHTTSGANVLTF. This chain joins TRBV6-1 and TRBJ2-6, with D possibly TRBD1 on 6 matching bases. The CDR3 extends over 19 amino acids. The V end was cut by 4 bases, the J end by 0 bases, with 19 bases between. Germline V CDR1 and CDR2: MNHNS, SASEGT.

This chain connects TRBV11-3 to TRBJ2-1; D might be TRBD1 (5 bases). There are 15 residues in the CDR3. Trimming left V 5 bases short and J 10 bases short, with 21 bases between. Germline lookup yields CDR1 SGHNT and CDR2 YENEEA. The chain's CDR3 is CASSTSSSGLSEQFF. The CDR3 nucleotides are TGTGCCAGCAGCACCTCTTCCTCAGGGCTGAGCGAGCAGTTCTTC.